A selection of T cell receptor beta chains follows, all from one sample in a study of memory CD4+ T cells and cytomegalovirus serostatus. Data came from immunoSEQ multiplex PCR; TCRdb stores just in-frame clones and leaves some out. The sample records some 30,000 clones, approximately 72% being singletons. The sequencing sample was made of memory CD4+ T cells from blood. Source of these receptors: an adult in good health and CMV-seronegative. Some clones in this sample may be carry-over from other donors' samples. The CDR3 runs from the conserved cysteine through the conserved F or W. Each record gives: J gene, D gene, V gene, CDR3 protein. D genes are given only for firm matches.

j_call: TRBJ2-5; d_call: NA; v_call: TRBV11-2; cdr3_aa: CASSKLGYQETQYF
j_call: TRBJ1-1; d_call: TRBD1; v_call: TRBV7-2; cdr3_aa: CASRERTGGYTEAFF
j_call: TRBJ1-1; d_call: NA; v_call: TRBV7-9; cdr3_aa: CASSLGGTLNTEAFF
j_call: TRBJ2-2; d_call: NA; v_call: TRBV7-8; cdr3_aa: CASRVRGELFF
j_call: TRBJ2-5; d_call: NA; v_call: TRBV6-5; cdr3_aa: CASSRPGTKETQYF
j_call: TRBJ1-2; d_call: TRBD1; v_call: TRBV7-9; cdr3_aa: CASSLDRGVGYTF
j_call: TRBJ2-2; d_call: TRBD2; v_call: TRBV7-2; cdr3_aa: CASSLLSSGGTGELFF
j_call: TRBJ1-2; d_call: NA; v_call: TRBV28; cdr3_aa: CASSLSGSYGYTF
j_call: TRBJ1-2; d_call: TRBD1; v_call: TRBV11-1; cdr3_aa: CASSLARQGLGYTF
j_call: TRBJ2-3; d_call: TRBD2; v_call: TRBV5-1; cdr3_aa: CASSLFGREGTDTQYF